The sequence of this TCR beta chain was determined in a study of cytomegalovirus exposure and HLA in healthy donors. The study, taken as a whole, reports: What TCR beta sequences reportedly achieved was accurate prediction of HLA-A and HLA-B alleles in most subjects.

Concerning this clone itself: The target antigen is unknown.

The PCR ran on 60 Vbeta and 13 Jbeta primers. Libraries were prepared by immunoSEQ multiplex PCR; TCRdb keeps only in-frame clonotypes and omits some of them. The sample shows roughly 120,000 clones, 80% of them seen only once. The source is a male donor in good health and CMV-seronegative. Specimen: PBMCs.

CDR3 sequence: CASSQEQALGYGYTF. The CDR3 coding sequence is TGCGCCAGCAGCCAGGAACAGGCATTGGGCTATGGCTACACCTTC. The chain combines TRBV4-1 with TRBJ1-2; a possible D gene is TRBD1 (5 bases). CDR3 length equals 15 residues. V gave up 3 bases and J gave up 4 bases, with 15 bases separating them. Germline CDR1 and CDR2: MGHRA and YSYEKL.